A single sample is the source of the 4 T cell receptor beta chains below, sequenced in a study of blood T cell repertoires in COVID-19 (dated by TCRdb to the early 2020s). To prepare the library, the immunoSEQ multiplex PCR assay was applied. TCRdb limited this immuneACCESS table to in-frame rearrangements with V and J called. A share of clones is missing; checked studies link under half to unresolved V genes, and the rest is unexplained. The sample has some 180,000 clones on record, 88% of them singletons. Jointly, the top ten make up approximately 2.1% of the sample. The sequenced sample was peripheral blood. The receptors were gathered from a man aged 50 to 59 who had recovered from COVID-19.

The chain uses TRBV11-2 and TRBJ1-2; the D is unclear. CDR1 and CDR2 (germline): SGHAT, FQNNGV. The CDR3 is 14 residues long. Trimming took off 5 bases at V and 5 bases at J, with 15 bases between the two ends. The CDR3 DNA follows: TGTGCCAGCAGCCCAGAGGGCCGAAGGTATGGCTACACCTTC. As protein: CASSPEGRRYGYTF. Complete variable domain (other parts from reference TRBV11-2 and TRBJ1-2): EAGVAQSPRYKIIEKRQSVAFWCNPISGHATLYWYQQILGQGPKLLIQFQNNGVVDDSQLPKDRFSAERLKGVDSTLKIQPAKLEDSAVYLCASSPEGRRYGYTFGSGTRLTVV.

This clone was counted a few times. CDR3 nucleotides: TGTGCCAGCATTGAGGGGACTTATAGCAATCAGCCCCAGCATTTT. Amino acids: CASIEGTYSNQPQHF. The chain joins TRBV19 to TRBJ1-5; D may be TRBD1 (5 bases). The germline CDR1 and CDR2 sequences are LNHDA and SQIVND (reference sequence). Trimming took off 9 bases at V and 0 bases at J, with 15 bases between the two ends. The CDR3 runs to 15 residues.

The chain uses TRBV11-2 and TRBJ2-2; 9 bases agree with TRBD1. CDR3 length: 15 amino acids. V dropped 7 bases and J dropped 6; count of bases not matched to a gene: 9. Germline V CDR1 and CDR2: SGHAT, FQNNGV. For the CDR3, the DNA is TGTGCCAGCAACCTATACAGGGGGCATGCCGGGGAGCTGTTTTTT. It is translated as CASNLYRGHAGELFF.

The V and J genes are TRBV19 and TRBJ1-2; 7 bases line up with TRBD1. Germline V gene sequence: CDR1 LNHDA, CDR2 SQIVND (reference sequence). This CDR3 region has 12 residues. The junction had 7 bases not matched to a gene; V was cut back by 7 bases and J by 8 bases. For the CDR3, the DNA is TGTGCCAGTAAAGAAAGGACAGGAGGCTACACCTTC. It specifies CASKERTGGYTF.